This is a list of T cell receptor beta chains from one sample in a study of OX40 agonist ivuxolimab in advanced cancers. Clones were sequenced by immunoSEQ multiplex PCR, and TCRdb holds only the in-frame ones, with some missing. The sample records around 83,000 clones, around nine tenths being singletons. The input for sequencing was CD4+ or CD8+ T cells sorted from blood, taken in a trial of the OX40 agonist ivuxolimab. The receptors derive from an adult with an advanced solid tumor such as melanoma, head and neck, liver or kidney cancer. CDR3s include the opening cysteine and the closing phenylalanine or tryptophan. The D gene is left open where the match is weak. Rows may omit the clone size; those that give it use once, few, many or a size class.

TRBV5-1,NA,TRBJ2-5,TRBD1,CASSPTGQVKETQYF,TGCGCCAGCAGCCCGACAGGACAGGTCAAAGAGACCCAGTACTTC
TRBV30,few,TRBJ2-5,NA,CAWKEQLGGGTQYF,TGTGCCTGGAAAGAGCAATTAGGAGGGGGGACCCAGTACTTC
TRBV10-1,NA,TRBJ2-7,NA,CASSASAYGYEQYF,TGCGCCAGCAGTGCTTCTGCCTACGGGTACGAGCAGTACTTC
TRBV28,NA,TRBJ2-4,NA,CASRGGTTQGNIQYF,TGTGCCAGCAGGGGGGGGACCACTCAGGGGAACATTCAGTACTTC
TRBV9,NA,TRBJ2-3,NA,CASSVSLKGTDTQYF,TGTGCCAGCAGCGTCTCCCTGAAGGGGACAGATACGCAGTATTTT
TRBV5-1,NA,TRBJ2-3,NA,CASTMSGPSTDTQYF,TGCGCCAGCACCATGAGCGGGCCTAGCACAGATACGCAGTATTTT
TRBV7-9,once,TRBJ1-2,NA,CASSFRLQGPTHGYTF,TGTGCCAGCAGCTTTAGGCTTCAGGGTCCCACTCATGGCTACACCTTC
TRBV28,once,TRBJ2-7,TRBD1,CASSPRGGDRGPEQYF,TGTGCCAGCAGTCCCCGGGGGGGGGACAGGGGGCCCGAGCAGTACTTC
TRBV30,NA,TRBJ2-3,NA,CAWGGNTDTQYF,TGTGCCTGGGGGGGGAATACAGATACGCAGTATTTT
TRBV10-3,NA,TRBJ2-7,TRBD1,CAISTTGDSSYEQYF,TGTGCCATCAGTACTACAGGGGACAGCTCCTACGAGCAGTACTTC
TRBV2,NA,TRBJ1-1,TRBD1,CASRGGVMNTEAFF,TGTGCCAGCAGAGGGGGCGTAATGAACACTGAAGCTTTCTTT
TRBV28,NA,TRBJ1-5,TRBD1,CASGNTGGSNQPQHF,TGTGCCAGCGGAAATACAGGGGGTAGCAATCAGCCCCAGCATTTT
TRBV28,once,TRBJ1-1,NA,CASSTSGAPAEAFF,TGTGCCAGCAGTACTTCAGGGGCCCCCGCTGAAGCTTTCTTT
TRBV11-2,NA,TRBJ1-1,NA,CASSSTTQGYTEAFF,TGTGCCAGCAGCTCAACCACACAGGGTTACACTGAAGCTTTCTTT
TRBV5-1,once,TRBJ1-2,NA,CASSLVGLAGYTF,TGCGCCAGCAGCTTGGTCGGACTGGCTGGCTACACCTTC
TRBV28,NA,TRBJ1-1,TRBD1,CASSGTVTEAFF,TGTGCCAGCAGCGGGACAGTCACTGAAGCTTTCTTT
TRBV27,NA,TRBJ2-1,TRBD2,CASSARGLARHEQFF,TGTGCCAGCAGTGCCAGGGGACTAGCGCGTCATGAGCAGTTCTTC
TRBV2,NA,TRBJ1-2,NA,CASTLGRTNYGYTF,TGTGCCAGCACCTTGGGCAGGACTAACTATGGCTACACCTTC
TRBV4-2,NA,TRBJ2-1,TRBD2,CASSRESGRAEGLEQFF,TGTGCCAGCAGCCGAGAGAGCGGGAGGGCCGAAGGGTTGGAGCAGTTCTTC
TRBV7-3,few,TRBJ1-1,NA,CASSLGFDTEAFF,TGTGCCAGCAGCTTAGGGTTCGACACTGAAGCTTTCTTT
TRBV7-2,NA,TRBJ1-5,NA,CASSAGIGRLNQPQHF,TGTGCCAGCAGCGCCGGGATCGGCAGACTCAATCAGCCCCAGCATTTT
TRBV9,NA,TRBJ1-2,NA,CASSAGGAVGYTF,TGTGCCAGCAGCGCAGGCGGCGCGGTAGGCTACACCTTC
TRBV28,NA,TRBJ2-1,NA,CAAFPPDWSSYNEQFF,TGTGCCGCTTTCCCCCCAGACTGGAGCTCCTACAATGAGCAGTTCTTC
TRBV19,NA,TRBJ2-2,TRBD1,CASSHGTGGRELFF,TGTGCCAGTAGCCACGGGACAGGGGGCCGGGAGCTGTTTTTT
TRBV6-1,once,TRBJ2-5,NA,CASSTQVTVRETQYF,TGTGCCAGCAGTACCCAAGTGACAGTCCGAGAGACCCAGTACTTC
TRBV6-6,once,TRBJ1-5,TRBD1,CASSGTRGFSNQPQHF,TGTGCCAGCAGTGGAACCAGGGGGTTTAGCAATCAGCCCCAGCATTTT
TRBV11-3,once,TRBJ2-6,NA,CASSLGFTGANVLTF,TGTGCCAGCAGCCTTGGATTCACTGGGGCCAACGTCCTGACTTTC
TRBV28,once,TRBJ1-1,NA,CASTETANTEAFF,TGTGCCAGCACTGAGACGGCGAACACTGAAGCTTTCTTT
TRBV28,NA,TRBJ2-1,TRBD2,CATSPWTSVVSSYNEQFF,TGTGCCACCTCCCCCTGGACTAGCGTAGTGAGCTCCTACAATGAGCAGTTCTTC
TRBV6-5,NA,TRBJ1-1,NA,CASSYSRKGTEAFF,TGTGCCAGCAGTTACTCACGAAAGGGGACTGAAGCTTTCTTT
TRBV27,NA,TRBJ2-1,TRBD1,CASSYGPLDRTYNEQFF,TGTGCCAGCAGTTACGGCCCACTGGACAGGACATACAATGAGCAGTTCTTC
TRBV5-1,once,TRBJ1-1,NA,CASSLEQGPGTEAFF,TGCGCCAGCAGCTTGGAACAGGGCCCAGGGACTGAAGCTTTCTTT
TRBV20-1,NA,TRBJ2-1,NA,CSARDPPEQFF,TGCAGTGCTAGAGACCCTCCCGAGCAGTTCTTC